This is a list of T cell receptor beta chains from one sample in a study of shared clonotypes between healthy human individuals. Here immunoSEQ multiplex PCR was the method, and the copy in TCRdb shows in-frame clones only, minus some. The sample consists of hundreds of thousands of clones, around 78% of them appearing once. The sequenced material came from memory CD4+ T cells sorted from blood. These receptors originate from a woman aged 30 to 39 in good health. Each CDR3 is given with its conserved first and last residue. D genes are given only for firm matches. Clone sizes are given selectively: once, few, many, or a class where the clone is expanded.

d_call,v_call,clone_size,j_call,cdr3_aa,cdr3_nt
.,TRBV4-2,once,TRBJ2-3,CASSQDVWSADTQYF,TGTGCCAGCAGCCAAGATGTGTGGAGTGCAGATACGCAGTATTTT
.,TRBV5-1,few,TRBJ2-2,CASSLEGASTGELFF,TGCGCCAGCAGCTTGGAAGGTGCCTCAACCGGGGAGCTGTTTTTT
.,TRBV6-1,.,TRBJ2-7,CASRDPRGGGDEQYF,TGTGCCAGCAGGGATCCTCGGGGAGGGGGAGACGAGCAGTACTTC
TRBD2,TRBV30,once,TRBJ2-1,CACRFLAGGPESYNEQFF,TGTGCCTGCCGCTTTTTAGCGGGAGGGCCAGAATCCTACAATGAGCAGTTCTTC
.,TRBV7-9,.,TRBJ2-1,CASSPLSGINPYNEQFF,TGTGCCAGCAGCCCTCTTTCCGGGATCAACCCCTACAATGAGCAGTTCTTC
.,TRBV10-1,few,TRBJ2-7,CASSETLDISYEQYF,TGCGCCAGCAGTGAGACCCTAGACATCTCCTACGAGCAGTACTTC
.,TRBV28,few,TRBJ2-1,CASTGRGGRSYNEQFF,TGTGCCAGCACCGGCCGGGGTGGGAGGTCCTACAATGAGCAGTTCTTC
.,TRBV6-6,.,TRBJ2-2,CASSTSYTGELFF,TGTGCCAGCAGTACTAGCTACACCGGGGAGCTGTTTTTT
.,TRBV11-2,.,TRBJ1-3,CASSLDFGQGWNTIYF,TGTGCCAGCAGCTTAGATTTTGGCCAGGGCTGGAACACCATATATTTT
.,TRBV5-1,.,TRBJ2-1,CASGLSSYNEQFF,TGCGCCAGTGGGCTGAGCTCCTACAATGAGCAGTTCTTC
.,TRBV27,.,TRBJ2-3,CASSLFPTRTTDTQYF,TGTGCCAGCAGTTTATTCCCCACTAGAACCACAGATACGCAGTATTTT
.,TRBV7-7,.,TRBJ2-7,CASSEGPGREQYF,TGTGCCAGCAGCGAGGGACCGGGGCGCGAGCAGTACTTC
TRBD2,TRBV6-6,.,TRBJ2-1,CASTRTSGSYNEQFF,TGTGCCAGCACAAGGACTAGCGGCTCCTACAATGAGCAGTTCTTC
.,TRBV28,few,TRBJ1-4,CASSPYNEKLFF,TGTGCCAGCAGTCCTTATAATGAAAAACTGTTTTTT
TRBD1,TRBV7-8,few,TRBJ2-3,CASSSRQGPTDTQYF,TGTGCCAGCAGCTCCAGACAGGGACCCACAGATACGCAGTATTTT
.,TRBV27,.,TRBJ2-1,CATHAQGLEKQFF,TGTGCCACCCACGCCCAGGGCTTAGAGAAACAGTTCTTC
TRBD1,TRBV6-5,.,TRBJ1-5,CASSSGQNNQPQHF,TGTGCCAGCAGTTCGGGACAGAACAATCAGCCCCAGCATTTT